Each of the 15 T cell receptor beta chains below was sequenced from the same sample in a study of response to subunit inactivated influenza vaccine. MiXCR was run by TCRdb on the RT-PCR reads, yielding one entry per CDR3 protein. The sample lists about 540,000 distinct CDR3 sequences, 14% occurring once. Material: PBMCs from blood, obtained roughly 13 days after vaccination. The source of these receptors is a man aged 50 to 60 who received an inactivated influenza vaccine.

The chain carries TRBV30 and TRBJ2-2, with D perhaps TRBD1 (6 bases). The V end was cut by 0 bases, the J end by 0 bases, with 14 bases between. The germline V gene encodes CDR1 GTSNPN and CDR2 SVGIG (reference sequence). The CDR3 is 17 amino acids. The CDR3 sequence is CAWSVGRGHPNTGELFF. The CDR3, as DNA: TGTGCCTGGAGTGTCGGCAGGGGCCATCCGAACACCGGGGAGCTGTTTTTT.

The chain is built from TRBV6-1 and TRBJ2-1; TRBD2 matches at 10 bases. Per germline, CDR1 MNHNS and CDR2 SASEGT. Trimming at V came to 4 bases and at J to 2 bases, leaving 5 bases not matched to a gene. The CDR3 has 16 residues. CDR3 coding DNA: TGTGCCAGCAGTGGACAAGCGGGGGGGGCCTACAATGAGCAGTTCTTC. As protein: CASSGQAGGAYNEQFF.

The chain uses TRBV7-2 and TRBJ1-1; D might be TRBD1 (6 bases). Trimming pared 7 bases from V and 1 base from J, leaving 13 bases between. Per the germline V gene, CDR1 is SGHTA and CDR2 is FQGNSA. This CDR3 is 14 amino acids long. DNA for the CDR3: TGTGCCAGCACCCCGGGGGGGGCGAACACTGAAGCTTTCTTT. Residues: CASTPGGANTEAFF.

CDR3: CASSLGPRGNEKLFF. The CDR3 coding sequence is TGTGCCAGCAGTTTAGGACCCAGGGGTAATGAAAAACTGTTTTTT. The chain recombines TRBV12-3 or TRBV12-4 with TRBJ1-4, with a possible D match to TRBD1 (6 bases). The CDR3 contains 15 residues. Trimming left V 1 base short and J 4 bases short, with 10 bases between.

This clonotype was counted ten times or more. The V gene is TRBV5-1, the J gene TRBJ2-2; D call uncertain. CDR1 SGHRS and CDR2 YFSETQ come from the germline V gene. The CDR3 spans 12 residues. V was shortened by 4 bases and J by 5 bases, with 6 bases between the two germline ends. This CDR3 reads CASSKSTGELFF. The CDR3 DNA reads as TGCGCCAGCAGCAAGTCTACCGGGGAGCTGTTTTTT.

Only a few counts were recorded for this clonotype. The chain couples TRBV13 to TRBJ2-3; D possibly uses TRBD1 or TRBD2 (5 bases each). V was cut by 5 bases and J by 2 bases, with 11 bases left in between. The CDR3 spans 14 residues. CDR1 and CDR2 from the germline V gene are PRHDT and FYEKMQ (reference sequence). DNA of the CDR3: TGTGCCAGCAGCCCGGGACGGATCACAGATACGCAGTATTTT. Translating gives CASSPGRITDTQYF.

Remarks on this clonotype: A read error may account for a junction end that differs from germline. The gene calls are TRBV12-3 or TRBV12-4 and TRBJ2-3, with 8 bases fitting TRBD2. The CDR3 consists of 16 residues. This chain's CDR3 is CSSSPGAAGEKDTQYF. The DNA for the CDR3 is TGTTCCAGCAGCCCGGGGGCAGCGGGAGAGAAAGATACGCAGTATTTT.

This chain joins TRBV6-1 and TRBJ2-1; D is ambiguous. The CDR3 is made up of 13 amino acids. Germline lookup yields CDR1 MNHNS and CDR2 SASEGT. The V end lost 3 bases, the J end lost 7 bases, and 10 bases lay between the germline ends. The CDR3 coding sequence is TGTGCCAGCAGTGATCCCGCTAGAAATGAGCAGTTCTTC. Its protein is CASSDPARNEQFF.

V usage is TRBV11-2 and J usage is TRBJ2-3; maybe TRBD2 (6 bases). V was pared by 0 bases and J by 0 bases, with 13 bases between. Germline V gene sequence: CDR1 SGHAT, CDR2 FQNNGV. This CDR3 is built from 17 residues. The DNA for the CDR3 is TGTGCCAGCAGCTTAGACCCCGACCGGGGGAGCACAGATACGCAGTATTTT. Protein sequence: CASSLDPDRGSTDTQYF.

V gene TRBV14 combines with J gene TRBJ2-5; D gene unclear. Trimming stripped 2 bases from V and 6 bases from J, with 7 bases between. The CDR3 spans 12 residues. Germline V gene sequence: CDR1 SGHDN, CDR2 FVKESK. The chain's CDR3 is CASSQTDKTQYF. DNA of the CDR3: TGTGCCAGCAGCCAAACTGATAAGACCCAGTACTTC.

This chain uses TRBV3-1 with TRBJ2-2, with 12 bases identical to TRBD2. Germline-derived CDR1 and CDR2 are LGHDT and YNNKEL (reference sequence). The CDR3 runs 18 residues. Trimming at V came to 0 bases and at J to 7 bases, leaving 9 bases not matched to a gene. The CDR3 region has the DNA TGTGCCAGCAGCCAAGATTGTGTGACTAGCGGGAGAGGCGGGGAGCTGTTTTTT. It codes for CASSQDCVTSGRGGELFF.

The V and J genes are TRBV11-2 and TRBJ2-7; D uncertain. This CDR3 has 13 residues. V was clipped by 5 bases and J by 7 bases, with 15 bases between them. The germline gives CDR1 SGHAT, CDR2 FQNNGV. The CDR3 region is CASSPRPGREQYF. The CDR3 DNA sequence: TGTGCCAGCAGCCCCAGGCCCGGGCGGGAGCAGTACTTC.

The rearrangement joins TRBV6-1 to TRBJ1-3, with a possible D match to TRBD1 (5 bases). CDR3 length: 15 amino acids. The V gene's germline CDR1 is MNHNS and CDR2 SASEGT. V shed 6 bases and J shed 0 bases, with 12 bases lying between them. The CDR3 here is CASSRDSVSGNTIYF. CDR3 DNA sequence: TGTGCCAGCAGCCGCGACAGCGTCTCTGGAAACACCATATATTTT.

This clonotype was detected many times. This chain uses TRBV29-1 with TRBJ1-3; no firm D call. The germline V gene encodes CDR1 SQVTM and CDR2 ANQGSEA. The V and J ends lost 6 bases and 4 bases respectively, with 7 bases between them. CDR3 length: 11 residues. The CDR3 coding sequence is TGCAGCGTCCAACAGGGAAACACCATATATTTT. It is translated as CSVQQGNTIYF.

The rearrangement uses TRBV20-1 and TRBJ2-1; D ambiguous. The CDR3 spans 11 residues. CDR1 is DFQATT and CDR2 is SNEGSKA in the germline V gene (reference sequence). The V and J ends lost 6 bases and 4 bases respectively, with 7 bases between them. The CDR3: CSAPDYNEQFF. CDR3 coding DNA: TGCAGTGCCCCGGATTACAATGAGCAGTTCTTC.